One and the same sample provided the 30 T cell receptor beta chains below, sequenced in a study of cytomegalovirus exposure and HLA in healthy donors. Use of 60 Vbeta and 13 Jbeta primers characterized the PCR. Assay used: immunoSEQ multiplex PCR; TCRdb lists only in-frame clones, some missing. The sample yields 110,000 to 150,000 clones, 70% seen once. The sequenced sample was PBMCs. The receptors shown here come from a woman aged 60-75 years in good health and CMV-seropositive.

V and J are TRBV5-4 and TRBJ2-3; no clear D. The CDR3 totals 15 residues. V lost 2 bases, J lost 4 bases, and 14 bases lay in between. Germline assignment: CDR1 SGHNT and CDR2 YYREEE (reference sequence). The CDR3 protein is CASSFLPFRADTQYF. CDR3 coding DNA: TGTGCCAGCAGCTTCCTGCCCTTTCGCGCAGATACGCAGTATTTT.

Many counts were recorded for this clone. The chain uses TRBV2 and TRBJ2-7; a weak D match, TRBD2 (6 bases). With 9 bases removed from V and 7 bases from J, the gap between germline ends came to 13 bases. Germline V gene sequence: CDR1 SNHLY, CDR2 FYNNEI. This CDR3 contains 11 residues. DNA for the CDR3: TGTGCCAGTAGCCCACGGGGGGAGCAGTACTTC. Translated, it gives CASSPRGEQYF.

This chain joins TRBV19 and TRBJ2-7; possible D gene TRBD1, 6 bases. The length of the CDR3 is 14 residues. Trimming removed 6 bases from V and 2 bases from J, with 14 bases in between. Germline V gene data show CDR1 as LNHDA and CDR2 as SQIVND (reference sequence). Here the CDR3 reads CASRVDSRTYEQYF. The CDR3, as DNA: TGTGCCAGTAGGGTGGACAGCCGAACCTACGAGCAGTACTTC.

This clone was observed a few times. The chain carries TRBV27 and TRBJ2-5; D is perhaps TRBD2 (5 bases). CDR3 length: 13 residues. Germline V gives CDR1 MNHEY, CDR2 SMNVEV (reference sequence). Trimming removed 8 bases from V and 4 bases from J, with 14 bases in between. The CDR3 spells CASGRAGVETQYF. CDR3 bases: TGTGCCAGCGGGCGGGCTGGAGTAGAGACCCAGTACTTC.

This clone has only one observation. The rearrangement links TRBV18 to TRBJ2-2; 8 bases line up with TRBD1. CDR3 length: 14 residues. Germline values: CDR1 KGHSH, CDR2 LQKENI. Unmatched junction bases numbered 5, after V lost 6 bases and J lost 5 bases. The CDR3 loop is CASSGTGVTGELFF. For the CDR3, the DNA is TGTGCCAGCTCCGGGACAGGAGTGACCGGGGAGCTGTTTTTT.

V and J are TRBV28 and TRBJ2-1; no firm D call. The germline V gene has CDR1 MDHEN and CDR2 SYDVKM. V lost 6 bases, J lost 8 bases, and 11 bases lay in between. The CDR3 loop spans 12 amino acids. The CDR3 region has the DNA TGTGCCAGCAGAGTAACTAAGGATGAGCAGTTCTTC. This sequence encodes CASRVTKDEQFF.

This sequence joins TRBV5-1 and TRBJ2-5; 9 nucleotides match TRBD2. Judging by the DNA end, TRBJ2-7 fits better; the J call may be wrong. Germline V CDR1 and CDR2: SGHRS, YFSETQ. The CDR3 is 15 amino acids. The CDR3 coding sequence is TGCGCCAGCAGCTTGGACGCGGGAGGGCCCTACGAGCAGTACTTC. As protein: CASSLDAGGPYEQYF.

This clone was seen only once. CDR3 loop: CASSMDSKNTEAFF. Written as DNA, the CDR3 is TGTGCCAGTAGTATGGACAGCAAGAACACTGAAGCTTTCTTT. V is TRBV19 and J is TRBJ1-1, with D perhaps matching TRBD1 (6 bases). The germline V gene encodes CDR1 LNHDA and CDR2 SQIVND (reference sequence). V lost 3 bases to trimming and J lost 1 base, with 9 bases between them. This CDR3 contains 14 residues.

V is TRBV15 and J is TRBJ1-1, with a tentative D call TRBD1 (5 bases). CDR3 size: 14 residues. V was clipped by 0 bases and J by 1 base, with 6 bases between them. CDR1 and CDR2 from the germline V gene are LNHNV and YYDKDF (reference sequence). CDR3 nucleotide sequence: TGTGCCACCAGCAGAGACGGGGGGAACACTGAAGCTTTCTTT. Its translation: CATSRDGGNTEAFF.

The V and J genes are TRBV5-6 and TRBJ2-1; 9 nucleotides match TRBD1. V lost 4 bases and J lost 0; bases outside the gene matches: 14. CDR1 is SGHDT and CDR2 is YYEEEE in the germline V gene. The length of the CDR3 is 19 residues. CDR3 sequence reads: CASSPRVGDRVGSYNEQFF. The CDR3 nucleotides are TGTGCCAGCAGCCCGCGGGTAGGGGACAGGGTTGGCTCCTACAATGAGCAGTTCTTC.

V usage is TRBV10-3 and J usage is TRBJ1-1; D ambiguous. CDR1 and CDR2 (germline): ENHRY, SYGVKD. Trimming pared 3 bases from V and 3 bases from J, leaving 8 bases between. The CDR3 consists of 13 residues. CDR3 in amino acids: CAISEEEYTEAFF. CDR3 sequence (DNA): TGTGCCATCAGTGAAGAGGAGTACACTGAAGCTTTCTTT.

J is TRBJ1-3 and V is TRBV5-1; D is uncertain. The germline V gene encodes CDR1 SGHRS and CDR2 YFSETQ. The V and J ends lost 5 bases and 3 bases respectively, with 15 bases between them. The CDR3 sequence is 15 residues long. The CDR3 DNA reads TGCGCCAGCAGTTTAACCGGGGTCTTTGGAAACACCATATATTTT. Translated, it gives CASSLTGVFGNTIYF.

The CDR3 region is CASRRVGGTEAFF. CDR3 DNA sequence: TGTGCCAGCAGACGGGTGGGGGGCACTGAAGCTTTCTTT. V is TRBV25-1 and J is TRBJ1-1; a possible D gene is TRBD1 (5 bases). This CDR3 has 13 residues. In germline, CDR1 is MGHDK, CDR2 SYGVNS. Between the trimmed V and J ends, which lost 6 bases and 4 bases, there was a span of 12 bases.

This clone showed up just once. The chain has TRBV6-6 and TRBJ1-1, with TRBD1 identical over 7 bases. Germline CDR1 and CDR2: MNHNY and SVGAGI (reference sequence). With V trimmed by 2 bases and J by 3 bases, 3 bases remained unmatched. This CDR3 is 14 amino acids long. This CDR3 is CASSYGTGDTEAFF. DNA of the CDR3: TGTGCCAGCAGTTACGGTACAGGGGACACTGAAGCTTTCTTT.

The genes are TRBV6-6 and TRBJ1-2; TRBD1 might be the D (5 bases). The CDR3 sequence is 12 residues long. V was trimmed by 5 bases and J by 5 bases, leaving 9 bases between them. Germline V CDR1 and CDR2: MNHNY, SVGAGI (reference sequence). CDR3 sequence (DNA): TGTGCCAGCAGTCGCAGGGAATATGGCTACACCTTC. Its translation is CASSRREYGYTF.

This sequence joins TRBV14 and TRBJ1-1; 8 positions match TRBD1. The CDR3 loop spans 13 amino acids. Trimming took 3 bases from V and 11 from J; bases not matched to a gene: 8. In germline, CDR1 is SGHDN, CDR2 FVKESK. This CDR3 reads CASSQEPRTGAFF. Here the CDR3 DNA reads TGTGCCAGCAGCCAGGAACCCCGGACAGGGGCTTTCTTT.

The chain recombines TRBV2 with TRBJ1-2; 8 bases align to TRBD1. The CDR3 loop spans 13 amino acids. From germline, CDR1 is SNHLY and CDR2 FYNNEI. V gave up 7 bases and J gave up 4 bases; unmatched junction bases: 5. CDR3 amino acids: CASTGTGRYGYTF. The CDR3 region has the DNA TGTGCCAGCACCGGGACAGGCCGCTATGGCTACACCTTC.

Remarks on this clone: The sample holds other DNA sequences that translate to the same CDR3. The V and J genes are TRBV27 and TRBJ1-2, with D tentatively TRBD1 (6 bases). This CDR3 is built from 14 residues. Between the trimmed V and J ends, which lost 5 bases and 2 bases, there was a span of 12 bases. Germline V gives CDR1 MNHEY, CDR2 SMNVEV (reference sequence). The CDR3 nucleotides read TGTGCCAGCAGTCCACAGGGTAACAACTATGGCTACACCTTC. The encoded protein is CASSPQGNNYGYTF.

V gene TRBV28 combines with J gene TRBJ1-1; D gene unclear. V was clipped by 6 bases and J by 4 bases, with 12 bases between them. Germline lookup yields CDR1 MDHEN and CDR2 SYDVKM. The CDR3 totals 13 residues. This CDR3 reads CASRSGWGTEAFF. CDR3 nucleotide sequence: TGTGCCAGCAGGTCGGGGTGGGGCACTGAAGCTTTCTTT.

This clone was seen a single time. V usage is TRBV29-1 and J usage is TRBJ1-1, with D maybe TRBD1 (5 bases). Germline V gene data show CDR1 as SQVTM and CDR2 as ANQGSEA. CDR3 length: 12 amino acids. V gave up 3 bases and J gave up 4 bases, with 9 bases separating them. This CDR3 is CSVEIGGTEAFF. The CDR3 bases are TGCAGCGTTGAGATCGGGGGCACTGAAGCTTTCTTT.

The chain recombines TRBV19 with TRBJ2-4, with TRBD2 identical over 7 bases. V shed 6 bases and J 3 bases; nucleotides not matched to a gene: 11. Germline V lookup: CDR1 LNHDA, CDR2 SQIVND (reference sequence). The length of the CDR3 is 16 residues. CDR3 in DNA: TGTGCCAGTAGACTACTTGCTAGCGGAGGCAAAAACATTCAGTACTTC. Translated, it gives CASRLLASGGKNIQYF. The full variable domain, rest sourced from reference TRBV19 and TRBJ2-4, is DGGITQSPKYLFRKEGQNVTLSCEQNLNHDAMYWYRQDPGQGLRLIYYSQIVNDFQKGDIAEGYSVSREKKESFPLTVTSAQKNPTAFYLCASRLLASGGKNIQYFGAGTRLSVL.

The J gene is TRBJ2-7, the V gene TRBV10-3, with TRBD1 matching 9 bases. Looked up from germline, CDR1 is ENHRY and CDR2 is SYGVKD. The ends lost 6 bases at V and 2 bases at J; junction bases unmatched: 8. This CDR3 is built from 15 residues. CDR3 residues: CAISSEDRGTYEQYF. CDR3 DNA: TGTGCCATCAGCAGTGAGGACAGGGGTACCTACGAGCAGTACTTC.

The chain carries TRBV15 and TRBJ2-7, with 8 bases that match TRBD2. CDR3 length equals 15 residues. The germline CDR1 and CDR2 sequences are LNHNV and YYDKDF (reference sequence). V dropped 1 base and J dropped 3; count of bases not matched to a gene: 5. The CDR3 protein is CATSRVEAGVYEQYF. CDR3 nucleotides: TGTGCCACCAGCAGAGTAGAAGCGGGAGTCTACGAGCAGTACTTC.

This chain links TRBV6-5 with TRBJ1-1, with TRBD1 as a possible D gene (5 bases). This CDR3 has 14 residues. The V end was cut by 5 bases, the J end by 4 bases, with 14 bases between. Per the germline V gene, CDR1 is MNHEY and CDR2 is SVGAGI. The CDR3 nucleotides are TGTGCCAGCAGTACCCGGGGGGTGAGCACTGAAGCTTTCTTT. Encoded protein: CASSTRGVSTEAFF.

The V call is TRBV6-5, the J call TRBJ1-4, with D possibly matching TRBD1 (6 bases). The V gene's germline CDR1 is MNHEY and CDR2 SVGAGI. V lost 8 bases and J 0 bases, leaving 13 bases between the germline ends. CDR3 length: 15 amino acids. The CDR3 bases are TGTGCCAGCCGCAGGGACACCGCAACTAATGAAAAACTGTTTTTT. It yields the protein CASRRDTATNEKLFF.

The CDR3 here is CASSYATGFEAFF. The CDR3 DNA reads as TGTGCCAGCAGTTACGCAACAGGCTTTGAAGCTTTCTTT. This chain connects TRBV6-6 to TRBJ1-1; weak D call: TRBD1 (5 bases). The CDR3 runs 13 residues. V lost 2 bases to trimming and J lost 7 bases, with 11 bases between them. The germline V gene has CDR1 MNHNY and CDR2 SVGAGI (reference sequence).

The table lists this clone with a count of one. This chain joins TRBV5-1 and TRBJ2-3; 8 bases align to TRBD1. The CDR3 is 16 amino acids. Germline trimming cut 7 bases from V and 0 bases from J; bases unmatched to any gene: 10. Germline V CDR1 and CDR2: SGHRS, YFSETQ. The CDR3 bases are TGCGCCAGCCTCTCCGGACAGGGAATTAGCACAGATACGCAGTATTTT. It encodes CASLSGQGISTDTQYF.

The chain recombines TRBV7-8 with TRBJ1-3; perhaps TRBD1 as D (6 bases). Trimming shortened V by 5 bases and J by 2 bases, and 13 bases separated the two germline ends. The CDR3 is made up of 15 amino acids. Germline V gene sequence: CDR1 SGHVS, CDR2 FQNEAQ. The CDR3 coding sequence is TGTGCCAGCAGCCCAGACAGGAAGGCTGGAAACACCATATATTTT. Encoded protein: CASSPDRKAGNTIYF.

This sequence joins TRBV4-1 and TRBJ1-5; D possibly corresponds to TRBD1 (5 bases). Germline CDR1 and CDR2: MGHRA and YSYEKL. This CDR3 has 16 residues. The V and J ends lost 5 bases and 6 bases respectively, with 20 bases between them. Here the CDR3 DNA reads TGCGCCAGCAGCTCTACGAGGACACCCTCTGCTCAGCCCCAGCATTTT. Translating it yields CASSSTRTPSAQPQHF.

This clone was observed a single time. The chain couples TRBV29-1 to TRBJ1-5; D is ambiguous. The CDR3 has 15 amino acids. Deletions cut 4 bases from V and 1 base from J, with 14 bases between. Germline CDR1 SQVTM, CDR2 ANQGSEA. CDR3 in amino acids: CSVVIGGSSNQPQHF. Written as DNA, the CDR3 is TGCAGCGTTGTCATTGGCGGTTCCAGCAATCAGCCCCAGCATTTT.